The clone carrying this TCR beta chain was counted a few times. Its specificity is unknown. The PCR ran on 60 Vbeta and 13 Jbeta primers. Sequencing used immunoSEQ multiplex PCR; TCRdb keeps in-frame clones, though not all of them. The table records nearly 200,000 clones, about 90% of them present only once. Samples came from healthy bone marrow donors. CDR1 and CDR2 from the germline V gene are SGHNT and YYREEE (reference sequence). CDR3 size: 16 residues. Trimming took 0 bases from V and 4 from J; bases not matched to a gene: 8. These data belong to a study of cytomegalovirus exposure and HLA in healthy donors. Overall study findings and caveats: The classifier, whose performance was assessed in both the original and validation cohorts, reportedly diagnosed cytomegalovirus status with high specificity and sensitivity. Later genetic work tied a missense DCLRE1C variant to beta-chain V and J trimming.

This TCR was recovered from a man under 40 in good health and CMV-seronegative. The rearrangement links TRBV5-4 to TRBJ1-2; 8 nucleotides agree with TRBD1. Sequenced sample: PBMCs. Here the CDR3 reads CASSLGGRGRGYGYTF. The DNA of the CDR3 is TGTGCCAGCAGCTTGGGTGGCAGGGGGCGAGGCTATGGCTACACCTTC.